This TCR beta chain was identified in a study of blood T cells in healthy people across ages. General study points: There were more naive CD4+ cells and higher diversity in long-lived donors than in aged donors. Naive T cell percentage strongly correlated with TCR beta diversity.

Notes on this clonotype: Its antigen remains unidentified.

A second PCR of 7 to 11 cycles used a sample-barcoded 5' primer and a J-beta primer mix. TCRdb redid the calling of the 5' RACE reads with MiXCR, one entry per CDR3 protein. The table lists about 640,000 distinct CDR3 sequences, roughly 50% of them singletons. The CDR3 is 16 residues long. Losses at the gene ends were 1 base for V and 4 bases for J; bases not matched to a gene: 8. The germline gives CDR1 KGHSH, CDR2 LQKENI. Donors were healthy Caucasian individuals from Russia aged roughly 6 to 90. Extraction yielded at least 6 micrograms of total RNA per sample. This TCR was sampled from a man in his sixties in good health. The sample taken for sequencing was blood. The chain has TRBV18 and TRBJ2-5; 8 positions match TRBD2. In DNA, the CDR3 is TGTGCCAGCTCACCACGGTCCAGCGGGGGCCCAGAGACCCAGTACTTC. Translation: CASSPRSSGGPETQYF.